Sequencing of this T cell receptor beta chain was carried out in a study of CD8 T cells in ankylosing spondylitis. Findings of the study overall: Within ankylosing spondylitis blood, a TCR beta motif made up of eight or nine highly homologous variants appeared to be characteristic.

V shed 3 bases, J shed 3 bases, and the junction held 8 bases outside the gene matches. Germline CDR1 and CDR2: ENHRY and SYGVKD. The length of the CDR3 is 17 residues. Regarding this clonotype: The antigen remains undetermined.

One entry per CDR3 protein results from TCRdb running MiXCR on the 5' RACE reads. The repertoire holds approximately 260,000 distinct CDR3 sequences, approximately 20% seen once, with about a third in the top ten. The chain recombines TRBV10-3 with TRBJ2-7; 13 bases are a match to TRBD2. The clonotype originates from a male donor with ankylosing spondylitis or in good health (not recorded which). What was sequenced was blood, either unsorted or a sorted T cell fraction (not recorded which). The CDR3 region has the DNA TGTGCCATCAGTGAACTAGCGGGAGGGCCGGAGCTCTACGAGCAGTACTTC. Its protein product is CAISELAGGPELYEQYF.